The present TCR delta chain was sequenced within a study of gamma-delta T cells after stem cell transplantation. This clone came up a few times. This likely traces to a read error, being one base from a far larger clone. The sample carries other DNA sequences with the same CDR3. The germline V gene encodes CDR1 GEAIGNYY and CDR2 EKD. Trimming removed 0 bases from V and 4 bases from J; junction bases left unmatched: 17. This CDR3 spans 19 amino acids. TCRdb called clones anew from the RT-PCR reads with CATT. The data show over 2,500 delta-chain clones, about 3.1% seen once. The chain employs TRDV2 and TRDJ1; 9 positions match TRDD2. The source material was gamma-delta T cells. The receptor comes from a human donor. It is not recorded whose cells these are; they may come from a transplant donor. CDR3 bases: TGTGCCTGTGACACCCACCTTCCTACAATCCGCGGGGACTACGATAAACTCATCTTT. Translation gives CACDTHLPTIRGDYDKLIF.